Sequencing of this T cell receptor beta chain was carried out in a study of T cells in Graves' hyperthyroidism and ophthalmopathy. Regions amplified from RNA transcripts were the TCR beta CDR3 regions. An initial round of RT-PCR targeting the TCR CDR3 relied on the HTBI primer set. TCRdb re-analysed the multiplex PCR reads in MiXCR, keeping a single row per CDR3 protein. Of 33,000 or so distinct CDR3 sequences in the sample, 40% to 55% were seen once. V dropped 1 base and J dropped 6 bases, with 0 bases sitting between them. The germline CDR1 and CDR2 sequences are MNHNS and SASEGT. The CDR3 totals 10 residues. Points from the study as a whole: Ophthalmopathy prediction by the model preceded onset by a median roughly 6 months.

Remarks on this clonotype: Antigen unknown.

V usage is TRBV6-1 and J usage is TRBJ1-2; no clear D gene. The origin of this receptor is a woman aged 45-65 years with Graves' hyperthyroidism that later progressed to Graves' ophthalmopathy. The sequenced sample was blood. Written as DNA, the CDR3 is TGTGCCAGCAGTGAAGATGGCTACACCTTC. It specifies CASSEDGYTF.